The 19 T cell receptor beta chains below come from one sample, sequenced in a study of blood T cells in healthy people across ages. The second PCR ran about 6 to 11 cycles with a sample-barcoded 5' primer and J-beta primers. TCRdb recomputed calls from the 5' RACE reads with MiXCR, one row per CDR3 protein. Of more than 550,000 distinct CDR3 sequences in the sample, 22% were seen once. Input material: blood. All receptors come from a man between 65 and 80 years old in good health.

The chain employs TRBV11-2 and TRBJ1-2; 7 bases map to TRBD1. Germline trimming cut 5 bases from V and 2 bases from J; bases unmatched to any gene: 17. CDR1 SGHAT and CDR2 FQNNGV come from the germline V gene. This CDR3 has 18 amino acids. The CDR3 sequence is CASSPNPGTASLNYGYTF. CDR3 nucleotide sequence: TGTGCCAGCAGCCCTAATCCGGGGACAGCCTCCTTAAACTATGGCTACACCTTC.

The genes are TRBV7-9 and TRBJ2-3, with 10 nucleotides matching TRBD2. CDR3 length: 17 residues. The germline CDR1 and CDR2 sequences are SEHNR and FQNEAQ (reference sequence). After removal of 8 bases from V and 2 bases from J, the junction contained 13 bases not matched to a gene. CDR3 in DNA: TGTGCCAGCCCCGCCCCATCTAGCGGGGGCCCCACAGATACGCAGTATTTT. This encodes CASPAPSSGGPTDTQYF.

This clonotype showed up many times. The chain links TRBV7-2 to TRBJ2-4; 11 nucleotides line up with TRBD2. CDR1 SGHTA and CDR2 FQGNSA come from the germline V gene. V was clipped by 5 bases and J by 2 bases; unmatched bases: 11. This CDR3 contains 18 residues. The CDR3 here is CASSPSLAGGPSKNIQYF. Here the CDR3 DNA reads TGTGCCAGCAGCCCAAGTTTAGCGGGAGGGCCTTCCAAAAACATTCAGTACTTC.

This clonotype was seen repeatedly, ten times or more. The V gene is TRBV4-3, the J gene TRBJ2-3, with a weak D call TRBD2 (6 bases). This CDR3 is 14 amino acids long. Germline CDR1 reads LGHNA; CDR2 reads YSLEER. Between the trimmed V and J ends, which lost 4 bases and 5 bases, there was a span of 13 bases. CDR3 sequence (DNA): TGCGCCAGCAGCCCACGGGGGAGAAAAGATACGCAGTATTTT. It codes for CASSPRGRKDTQYF.

This chain joins TRBV20-1 and TRBJ2-5; 11 nucleotides agree with TRBD2. The J call is doubtful: the DNA matches TRBJ2-7 better. Germline CDR1 and CDR2: DFQATT and SNEGSKA (reference sequence). The CDR3 spans 15 residues. CDR3 residues: CSARDIAGGLYEQYF. The DNA for the CDR3 is TGCAGTGCTAGGGACATAGCGGGGGGGCTCTACGAGCAGTACTTC.

The chain has TRBV18 and TRBJ2-3; TRBD2 might be the D (6 bases). Per the germline V gene, CDR1 is KGHSH and CDR2 is LQKENI. The V end lost 1 base, the J end lost 5 bases, and 16 bases lay between the germline ends. CDR3 length: 16 amino acids. The CDR3 protein is CASSPLIGGRGDTQYF. The CDR3 coding sequence is TGTGCCAGCTCACCACTGATCGGGGGTCGGGGAGATACGCAGTATTTT.

This clonotype has a handful of counts. This sequence joins TRBV20-1 and TRBJ2-2, with 8 bases matching TRBD1. Per the germline V gene, CDR1 is DFQATT and CDR2 is SNEGSKA (reference sequence). This CDR3 spans 16 amino acids. The trim removed 0 bases at V and 2 bases at J, leaving 5 bases unmatched. The CDR3 nucleotides read TGCAGTGCTAGAGATGCACAGGGGGGAAACACCGGGGAGCTGTTTTTT. It encodes CSARDAQGGNTGELFF.

The chain links TRBV29-1 to TRBJ2-1; the D gene is possibly TRBD1 (5 bases). The CDR3 totals 11 residues. Germline assignment: CDR1 SQVTM and CDR2 ANQGSEA. CDR3 nucleotide sequence: TGCAGAATTGGGGCCGACAATGAGCAGTTCTTC. Translated, it gives CRIGADNEQFF.

V and J are TRBV6-1 and TRBJ1-2, with TRBD1 as a possible D gene (5 bases). Germline loops: CDR1 MNHNS, CDR2 SASEGT. The CDR3 runs 14 residues. V was cut by 2 bases and J by 3 bases, with 10 bases left in between. The CDR3 here is CASSEYGTDYGYTF. DNA of the CDR3: TGTGCCAGCAGTGAATACGGGACCGACTATGGCTACACCTTC.

The gene calls are TRBV12-3 or TRBV12-4 and TRBJ2-3, with 9 bases aligning to TRBD2. CDR3 size: 15 residues. V was pared by 7 bases and J by 4 bases, with 9 bases of the junction left unmatched. This CDR3 is CASIFGRGGPDTQYF. The CDR3 DNA is TGTGCCAGCATCTTTGGGCGGGGGGGACCAGATACGCAGTATTTT.

A few counts support this clonotype. The chain uses TRBV27 and TRBJ1-3; D is unclear. This CDR3 comprises 14 residues. V dropped 7 bases and J dropped 0 bases, with 10 bases sitting between them. Germline CDR1 reads MNHEY; CDR2 reads SMNVEV (reference sequence). The CDR3 reads CASKKQISGNTIYF. CDR3 nucleotide sequence: TGTGCCAGCAAAAAACAGATCTCTGGAAACACCATATATTTT.

The chain has TRBV12-5 and TRBJ2-3; D gene uncertain. The CDR3 is 12 residues long. Looked up from germline, CDR1 is LGHNT and CDR2 is FRNRAP. V gave up 6 bases and J gave up 6 bases, with 10 bases separating them. The DNA for the CDR3 is TGTGCTAGTGGCCCCCGTGGCGATACGCAGTATTTT. This translates into CASGPRGDTQYF.

The chain combines TRBV29-1 with TRBJ1-1; 9 bases agree with TRBD1. Germline CDR1 and CDR2: SQVTM and ANQGSEA. Germline trimming cut 6 bases from V and 7 bases from J; bases unmatched to any gene: 12. The CDR3 covers 14 residues. CDR3 region: CSVPSGTGLVEAFF. CDR3 nucleotides: TGCAGCGTGCCTTCGGGGACAGGGTTGGTTGAAGCTTTCTTT.

This clonotype was detected only a few times. The chain links TRBV18 to TRBJ1-3, with D maybe TRBD1 (5 bases). V shed 1 base and J shed 0 bases, with 10 bases lying between them. CDR3 length: 16 amino acids. In germline, CDR1 is KGHSH, CDR2 LQKENI. CDR3 sequence (DNA): TGTGCCAGCTCACCACTTCCAGGGAGCTCTGGAAACACCATATATTTT. Translating gives CASSPLPGSSGNTIYF. The full variable domain, its missing parts supplied by reference TRBV18 and TRBJ1-3, is NAGVMQNPRHLVRRRGQEARLRCSPMKGHSHVYWYRQLPEEGLKFMVYLQKENIIDESGMPKERFSAEFPKEGPSILRIQQVVRGDSAAYFCASSPLPGSSGNTIYFGEGSWLTVV.

This clonotype has ten or more counts. The V and J genes are TRBV4-1 and TRBJ1-2, with D perhaps TRBD1 (5 bases). The germline V gene encodes CDR1 MGHRA and CDR2 YSYEKL. Between the trimmed V and J ends, which lost 2 bases and 4 bases, there was a span of 11 bases. CDR3 length: 14 residues. DNA for the CDR3: TGCGCCAGCAGCCAATCAGACAGCTTCTATGGCTACACCTTC. Protein: CASSQSDSFYGYTF.

This sequence joins TRBV28 and TRBJ2-3; D call uncertain. This CDR3 is 12 amino acids long. The V gene lost 7 bases and the J gene lost 4 bases, with 9 bases spanning the gap. CDR1 is MDHEN and CDR2 is SYDVKM in the germline V gene. CDR3 protein: CASNSNPDTQYF. CDR3 in DNA: TGTGCCAGCAATTCGAACCCAGATACGCAGTATTTT. Looking up the rest from reference TRBV28 and TRBJ2-3 gives the full variable domain: DVKVTQSSRYLVKRTGEKVFLECVQDMDHENMFWYRQDPGLGLRLIYFSYDVKMKEKGDIPEGYSVSREKKERFSLILESASTNQTSMYLCASNSNPDTQYFGPGTRLTVL.

This clonotype was seen only a few times. The chain is built from TRBV12-5 and TRBJ2-1; 7 nucleotides line up with TRBD2. The CDR3 has 14 residues. J was trimmed by 1 base and V by 4 bases; bases with no gene match: 1. In germline, CDR1 is LGHNT, CDR2 FRNRAP. The CDR3 nucleotides read TGTGCTAGTGGTTGGGGGGGATCCTACAATGAGCAGTTCTTC. Residues: CASGWGGSYNEQFF.

The chain carries TRBV10-2 and TRBJ2-3, with TRBD2 identical over 15 bases. The CDR3 consists of 15 residues. Germline CDR1 reads WSHSY; CDR2 reads SAAADI. V shed 10 bases, J shed 2 bases, and the junction held 4 bases outside the gene matches. The CDR3 loop reads CATGTSGGTTDTQYF. The CDR3 DNA follows: TGCGCCACCGGGACTAGCGGGGGGACCACAGATACGCAGTATTTT.

This clonotype came up a few times. The chain is built from TRBV30 and TRBJ2-1; D gene unclear. The CDR3 loop spans 13 amino acids. CDR1 GTSNPN and CDR2 SVGIG come from the germline V gene (reference sequence). The ends were cut back, 0 bases at V and 4 bases at J, with 7 bases in the middle. Here the CDR3 DNA reads TGTGCCTGGAGTGTACTAAGTTACAATGAGCAGTTCTTC. Translated: CAWSVLSYNEQFF.